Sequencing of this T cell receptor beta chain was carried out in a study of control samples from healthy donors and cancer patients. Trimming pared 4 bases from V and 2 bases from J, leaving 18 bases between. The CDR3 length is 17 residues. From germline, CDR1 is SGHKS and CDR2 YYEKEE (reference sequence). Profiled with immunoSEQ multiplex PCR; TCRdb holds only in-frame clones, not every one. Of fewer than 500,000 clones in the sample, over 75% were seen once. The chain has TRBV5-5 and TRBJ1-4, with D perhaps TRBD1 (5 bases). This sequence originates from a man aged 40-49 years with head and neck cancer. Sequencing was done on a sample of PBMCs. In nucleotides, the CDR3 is TGTGCCAGCAGCCACATTCCGGGGGTAGGGACTAATGAAAAACTGTTTTTT. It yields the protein CASSHIPGVGTNEKLFF.